The 22 T cell receptor beta chains below all came from one sample that was sequenced in a study of regulatory T cells in long-lasting Graves disease. Time point meaning: newly diagnosed GD, antithyroid drugs for less than 3 months. RNA extracted from PBMCs served as the sequencing template. CDR3-region Arm-PCR and iRepertoire HTBI primers produced the TCR beta libraries. TCRdb processed the multiplex PCR reads anew with MiXCR; each CDR3 protein has one entry. The sample lists some 250,000 distinct CDR3 sequences, around a sixth occurring once. This sample was shared with a second study, whose subject was T cells in Graves' hyperthyroidism and ophthalmopathy.

Sequencing was performed on peripheral blood mononuclear cells (PBMCs), taken at new diagnosis, from a patient treated with antithyroid drugs. These receptors were taken from a woman in her 30s with Graves disease.

This chain joins TRBV3-1 and TRBJ2-5, with 12 bases matching TRBD2. Germline CDR1 and CDR2: LGHDT and YNNKEL (reference sequence). CDR3 size: 17 residues. With V trimmed by 6 bases and J by 5 bases, 13 bases remained unmatched. The CDR3 spells CASSEKTASGRVETQYF. In nucleotides, the CDR3 is TGTGCCAGCAGTGAAAAAACGGCTAGCGGGAGGGTGGAGACCCAGTACTTC.

Ten or more counts support this clonotype. The chain uses TRBV11-1 and TRBJ2-1; 7 positions agree with TRBD1. V shed 5 bases, J shed 3 bases, and the junction held 10 bases outside the gene matches. CDR3 length: 16 amino acids. Germline V lookup: CDR1 SGHAT, CDR2 FQDESV (reference sequence). The CDR3 loop reads CASSLSPQGIYNEQFF. As DNA, the CDR3 is TGTGCCAGCAGCCTTTCCCCACAGGGGATCTACAATGAGCAGTTCTTC.

In this sample, this clonotype turned up many times. The CDR3 DNA is TGCGCCAGCAGCCGCGGGCAGAGAAACACCATATATTTT. This encodes CASSRGQRNTIYF. This chain joins TRBV5-1 and TRBJ1-3; no definite D call. V was trimmed by 4 bases and J by 5 bases, leaving 10 bases between them. The germline V gene has CDR1 SGHRS and CDR2 YFSETQ. The CDR3 runs to 13 residues. The full variable domain, its missing parts supplied by reference TRBV5-1 and TRBJ1-3, is KAGVTQTPRYLIKTRGQQVTLSCSPISGHRSVSWYQQTPGQGLQFLFEYFSETQRNKGNFPGRFSGRQFSNSRSEMNVSTLELGDSALYLCASSRGQRNTIYFGEGSWLTVV.

This clonotype was seen repeatedly, ten times or more. The V and J genes are TRBV11-1 and TRBJ2-5; 9 bases are shared with TRBD1. The CDR3 is 15 residues long. CDR1 is SGHAT, CDR2 FQDESV, per germline (reference sequence). The J segment lost 3 bases and the V segment lost 4 bases, leaving 6 bases of the junction unmatched. CDR3 nucleotides: TGTGCCAGCAGCTCGTGGACAGGGGTTAAAGAGACCCAGTACTTC. This sequence encodes CASSSWTGVKETQYF.

This clonotype was seen repeatedly, ten times or more. J is TRBJ2-1 and V is TRBV20-1; 7 bases match TRBD2. V was clipped by 4 bases and J by 0 bases; unmatched bases: 18. The CDR3 extends over 19 amino acids. Per germline, CDR1 DFQATT and CDR2 SNEGSKA (reference sequence). CDR3 loop: CSAIPAGTIPRSSYNEQFF. Written as DNA, the CDR3 is TGCAGTGCTATCCCGGCGGGGACTATACCTCGAAGCTCCTACAATGAGCAGTTCTTC.

Concerning this clonotype: No DNA is shown, since the ends of the CDR3 on it are uncertain; the CDR3 is the one TCRdb lists. The chain employs TRBV9 and TRBJ2-1; the listed D gene, TRBD1, was not tested against the DNA. Germline V gene data show CDR1 as SGDLS and CDR2 as YYNGEE. The CDR3 region is 15 residues in length, termini included. This CDR3 reads CASSVEVGEGTVLVF.

This clonotype was found many times. V gene TRBV7-9 combines with J gene TRBJ2-5; D gene uncertain. Germline lookup yields CDR1 SEHNR and CDR2 FQNEAQ (reference sequence). The CDR3 is made up of 13 amino acids. Deletions cut 5 bases from V and 4 bases from J, with 11 bases between. CDR3 DNA: TGTGCCAGCAGCCCGGGCCAAGGAGAGACCCAGTACTTC. It yields the protein CASSPGQGETQYF.

This clonotype showed up many times. The chain uses TRBV13 and TRBJ2-3; unclear D gene. This CDR3 spans 16 amino acids. Germline V gene data show CDR1 as PRHDT and CDR2 as FYEKMQ (reference sequence). V lost 1 base, J lost 0 bases, and 11 bases lay in between. The CDR3 protein is CASSLDPRRSTDTQYF. CDR3 DNA sequence: TGTGCCAGCAGCTTAGACCCGCGCCGGAGCACAGATACGCAGTATTTT.

The chain combines TRBV4-3 with TRBJ2-1; no firm D call. The CDR3 totals 19 residues. CDR1 and CDR2 from the germline V gene are LGHNA and YSLEER. Trimming took 2 bases from V and 2 from J, leaving 22 bases between them. CDR3 bases: TGCGCCAGCAGCCAATTGGGCATTGGTATCCCAGGCCCCTACAATGAGCAGTTCTTC. This encodes CASSQLGIGIPGPYNEQFF.

With respect to this clonotype: A much larger clone lies one base from this, so it may be a read error. The gene calls are TRBV3-1 and TRBJ2-1; unclear D gene. The CDR3 totals 12 residues. Germline V gives CDR1 LGHDT, CDR2 YNNKEL (reference sequence). Deletions cut 3 bases from V and 10 bases from J, with 10 bases between. CDR3 sequence: CASSQARHEQFF. In DNA form, the CDR3 reads TGTGCCAGCAGCCAGGCTAGGCACGAGCAGTTCTTC.

This clonotype appeared many times. The rearrangement uses TRBV19 and TRBJ1-4; the D is unclear. Trimming took off 6 bases at V and 7 bases at J, with 6 bases between the two ends. The germline V gene encodes CDR1 LNHDA and CDR2 SQIVND (reference sequence). This CDR3 comprises 11 residues. CDR3 coding DNA: TGTGCCAGTAGAAGCGGTGAAAAACTGTTTTTT. This codes for CASRSGEKLFF.

This clonotype was observed many times. The chain joins TRBV3-1 to TRBJ2-7; 10 bases are a match to TRBD2. V was clipped by 2 bases and J by 6 bases; unmatched bases: 4. Germline CDR1 LGHDT, CDR2 YNNKEL (reference sequence). This CDR3 is 14 amino acids long. CDR3 protein: CASSQLAGAFEQYF. In DNA form, the CDR3 reads TGTGCCAGCAGCCAACTAGCGGGGGCCTTCGAGCAGTACTTC.

This clonotype came up a few times. A much bigger clone sits one base away, suggesting this may be a read error. This chain links TRBV20-1 with TRBJ1-2; D is undetermined. CDR3 length equals 14 residues. Germline V gene data show CDR1 as DFQATT and CDR2 as SNEGSKA (reference sequence). V lost 3 bases to trimming and J lost 4 bases, with 15 bases between them. CDR3 bases: TGCAGTGCTAGTCAGCAGACATCTACCTATGGCTACACCTTC. Translated: CSASQQTSTYGYTF.

This clonotype was seen many times. The chain recombines TRBV7-9 with TRBJ1-1, with D unresolved. The CDR3 runs 16 residues. The V end lost 0 bases, the J end lost 3 bases, and 14 bases lay between the germline ends. From germline, CDR1 is SEHNR and CDR2 FQNEAQ (reference sequence). The CDR3 sequence: CASSLAFGLADTEAFF. CDR3 nucleotide sequence: TGTGCCAGCAGCTTAGCGTTCGGTCTCGCGGACACTGAAGCTTTCTTT.

This clonotype was observed once. V gene TRBV12-3 or TRBV12-4 combines with J gene TRBJ2-2; a possible D gene is TRBD2 (6 bases). The CDR3 is made up of 16 amino acids. V lost 6 bases, J lost 0 bases, and 14 bases lay in between. Here the CDR3 reads CASRWDWPSNTGELFF. CDR3 bases: TGTGCCAGCAGGTGGGACTGGCCCTCGAACACCGGGGAGCTGTTTTTT.

Note on this clonotype: This sequence may be a read error, since a much larger clone differs from it by one base. No conserved phenylalanine or tryptophan is present at the end of the CDR3, so a read error is the likely explanation. CDR3 residues: CASSSLFRGAFS. The CDR3 coding sequence is TGTGCCAGCAGCTCACTCTTTCGGGGAGCTTTCTCT. The chain has TRBV7-9 and TRBJ1-1; no firm D call. Germline V gives CDR1 SEHNR, CDR2 FQNEAQ (reference sequence). The CDR3 consists of 12 residues. The germline V and J ends were trimmed by 4 bases and 10 bases, with 13 bases remaining between them.

This clonotype was picked up many times. V gene TRBV20-1 combines with J gene TRBJ2-2, with a possible D match to TRBD2 (6 bases). The V gene's germline CDR1 is DFQATT and CDR2 SNEGSKA (reference sequence). Trimming removed 1 base from V and 1 base from J, with 10 bases in between. There are 15 residues in the CDR3. As DNA, the CDR3 is TGCAGTGCTAGAGGTAGCGGCCTGAACACCGGGGAGCTGTTTTTT. Its translation: CSARGSGLNTGELFF.

On this clonotype itself: This likely traces to a read error, being one base from a far larger clone. The V gene is TRBV7-2, the J gene TRBJ2-1, with unresolved D. The CDR3 is 14 residues long. V was pared by 1 base and J by 10 bases, with 14 bases between. The germline V gene encodes CDR1 SGHTA and CDR2 FQGNSA. The CDR3 DNA sequence: TGTGCCAGCAGCTTAGAACCCCAACGGCACGAGCAGTTCTTC. It translates to CASSLEPQRHEQFF.

This clonotype showed up many times. This chain uses TRBV18 with TRBJ2-2; D assignment may be TRBD1 or TRBD2 (5 bases each). The CDR3 loop spans 15 amino acids. V lost 0 bases and J lost 4, with 9 bases in between. Germline V gene sequence: CDR1 KGHSH, CDR2 LQKENI. DNA of the CDR3: TGTGCCAGCTCACCACCGAGTGGGACCACCGGGGAGCTGTTTTTT. This translates into CASSPPSGTTGELFF.

This clonotype was counted many times. This rearrangement joins TRBV20-1 to TRBJ1-2; 8 positions agree with TRBD1. The germline gives CDR1 DFQATT, CDR2 SNEGSKA (reference sequence). V shed 1 base and J 3 bases; nucleotides not matched to a gene: 4. The CDR3 covers 14 residues. The CDR3 spells CSARVLGQDYGYTF. The CDR3 coding sequence is TGCAGTGCTAGAGTTCTGGGACAGGACTATGGCTACACCTTC.

There are many counts of this clonotype. The J gene is TRBJ1-1, the V gene TRBV18, with D unclear. Trimming shortened V by 10 bases and J by 2 bases, and 20 bases separated the two germline ends. The CDR3 contains 15 residues. Germline loops: CDR1 KGHSH, CDR2 LQKENI. The CDR3 loop reads CATPGREDENTEAFF. In nucleotides, the CDR3 is TGTGCCACCCCCGGGAGGGAGGATGAAAACACTGAAGCTTTCTTT.

This clonotype was seen ten or more times. This rearrangement joins TRBV10-3 to TRBJ1-1; no definite D call. The CDR3 totals 14 residues. The germline V gene encodes CDR1 ENHRY and CDR2 SYGVKD. Between the trimmed V and J ends, which lost 4 bases and 3 bases, there was a span of 12 bases. The CDR3, as DNA: TGTGCCATCAGTGCCTCACAGAGAGACACTGAAGCTTTCTTT. Residues: CAISASQRDTEAFF.